One sample yielded the 14 T cell receptor beta chains listed below, sequenced in a study of blood T cell repertoires in COVID-19 (dated by TCRdb to 2020 to 2021). The library was built by means of the immunoSEQ multiplex PCR assay. The source is immuneACCESS, and TCRdb retained only in-frame sequences with V and J called. Part of the clones is not carried over; for the studies checked, unresolved V genes explain less than half of this, and the remainder is unexplained. The sample table holds 200,000 to 250,000 clones, of which roughly 86% were seen once. Jointly, the top ten make up approximately 2.9% of the sample. Sequencing was carried out using peripheral blood. These receptors were obtained from a man aged 55 to 69 with acute or convalescent COVID-19.

This clone was seen more than once but under ten times. CDR3: CASSFQGGSGQPQHF. The DNA for the CDR3 is TGTGCCAGCAGTTTTCAGGGGGGCTCGGGTCAGCCCCAGCATTTT. The gene calls are TRBV28 and TRBJ1-5; 7 bases match TRBD1. From germline, CDR1 is MDHEN and CDR2 SYDVKM. V was clipped by 3 bases and J by 6 bases; unmatched bases: 8. This CDR3 is built from 15 residues.

In DNA, the CDR3 is TGTGCCAGCAGCCGGAAAAGTCAGGGTAAAACTGAAGCTTTCTTT. Protein product: CASSRKSQGKTEAFF. The genes are TRBV7-9 and TRBJ1-1, with D possibly being TRBD1 (5 bases). Between the trimmed V and J ends, which lost 5 bases and 5 bases, there was a span of 18 bases. Germline loops: CDR1 SEHNR, CDR2 FQNEAQ (reference sequence). The CDR3 is 15 residues long.

The gene calls are TRBV28 and TRBJ2-1; 10 nucleotides align to TRBD2. The CDR3 is 14 residues long. J lost 6 bases, V lost 5 bases, and 4 bases had no gene match. Germline V gene data show CDR1 as MDHEN and CDR2 as SYDVKM. The CDR3 protein is CASSERGGLNEQFF. In DNA form, the CDR3 reads TGTGCCAGCAGTGAGCGGGGGGGTCTCAATGAGCAGTTCTTC.

The chain combines TRBV7-9 with TRBJ1-5; 9 positions match TRBD1. V was pared by 4 bases and J by 3 bases, with 10 bases of the junction left unmatched. Looked up from germline, CDR1 is SEHNR and CDR2 is FQNEAQ (reference sequence). The CDR3 covers 17 residues. This CDR3 reads CASSSLGGTGINQPQHF. For the CDR3, the DNA is TGTGCCAGCAGCTCCCTCGGCGGGACAGGGATCAATCAGCCCCAGCATTTT. Variable domain in full (rest from reference TRBV7-9 and TRBJ1-5): DTGVSQNPRHKITKRGQNVTFRCDPISEHNRLYWYRQTLGQGPEFLTYFQNEAQLEKSRLLSDRFSAERPKGSFSTLEIQRTEQGDSAMYLCASSSLGGTGINQPQHFGDGTRLSIL.

The chain employs TRBV7-3 and TRBJ1-1, with D unclear. Germline loops: CDR1 SGHTA, CDR2 FQGTGA. Trimming stripped 1 base from V and 4 bases from J, with 13 bases between. CDR3 length: 15 amino acids. The CDR3 nucleotides read TGTGCCAGCAGCTTAAGGGCTACCGGGAGCACTGAAGCTTTCTTT. Encoded protein: CASSLRATGSTEAFF. Full variable domain (missing parts from reference TRBV7-3 and TRBJ1-1): GAGVSQTPSNKVTEKGKYVELRCDPISGHTALYWYRQSLGQGPEFLIYFQGTGAADDSGLPNDRFFAVRPEGSVSTLKIQRTERGDSAVYLCASSLRATGSTEAFFGQGTRLTVV.

The gene calls are TRBV30 and TRBJ1-1; D remains unclear. Germline-derived CDR1 and CDR2 are GTSNPN and SVGIG (reference sequence). The CDR3 sequence is 15 residues long. Between the trimmed V and J ends, which lost 0 bases and 0 bases, there was a span of 11 bases. The CDR3 DNA reads as TGTGCCTGGAGTGTAGGGAGCAGTGTGAACACTGAAGCTTTCTTT. This codes for CAWSVGSSVNTEAFF.

The genes are TRBV3-1 (or the pseudogene TRBV3-2) and TRBJ2-3; D ambiguous. CDR1 is LGHDT, CDR2 YNNKEL, per germline (reference sequence). The length of the CDR3 is 14 residues. Trimming took 1 base from V and 1 from J, leaving 6 bases between them. CDR3 sequence: CASSQGRGTDTQYF. CDR3 nucleotide sequence: TGTGCCAGCAGCCAAGGTCGGGGCACAGATACGCAGTATTTT.

The genes are TRBV19 and TRBJ2-1, with D tentatively TRBD2 (5 bases). Germline values: CDR1 LNHDA, CDR2 SQIVND (reference sequence). The CDR3 is made up of 16 amino acids. V dropped 5 bases and J dropped 0 bases, with 14 bases sitting between them. CDR3 bases: TGTGCCAGTAGTCCATTAGCGACCGGCTCCTACAATGAGCAGTTCTTC. This encodes CASSPLATGSYNEQFF.

This sequence joins TRBV28 and TRBJ1-1, with D possibly being TRBD1 (6 bases). Germline CDR1 is MDHEN and CDR2 is SYDVKM. V was pared by 6 bases and J by 4 bases, with 12 bases between. The CDR3 totals 13 residues. CDR3 nucleotides: TGTGCCAGCAGCCCAGGGGTCCCCACTGAAGCTTTCTTT. Translated, it gives CASSPGVPTEAFF.

CDR3 residues: CARSLAWPLSFRGETGTNEKLFF. For the CDR3, the DNA is TGTGCCAGAAGCTTAGCCTGGCCGTTATCCTTCCGCGGTGAGACAGGGACTAATGAAAAACTGTTTTTT. This chain uses TRBV7-5 with TRBJ1-4; the table's D call, TRBD1, has no DNA check behind it. TRBV7-5 is a known pseudogene. CDR3 length: 23 amino acids.

J is TRBJ2-5 and V is TRBV7-2, with 9 bases fitting TRBD2. The ends lost 5 bases at V and 3 bases at J; junction bases unmatched: 10. There are 16 residues in the CDR3. Germline lookup yields CDR1 SGHTA and CDR2 FQGNSA. As DNA, the CDR3 is TGTGCCAGCAGCCCGCTTTTTAGCGGGAGAAAAGAGACCCAGTACTTC. The encoded protein is CASSPLFSGRKETQYF.

This rearrangement joins TRBV13 to TRBJ2-2, with D perhaps matching TRBD1 (5 bases). The V end was cut by 3 bases, the J end by 7 bases, with 12 bases between. The germline gives CDR1 PRHDT, CDR2 FYEKMQ (reference sequence). The CDR3 contains 14 residues. The DNA for the CDR3 is TGTGCCAGCAGCTTGGGGCGGCGGTACGGGGAGCTGTTTTTT. Its protein product is CASSLGRRYGELFF.

This clone has only one observation. The genes are TRBV5-1 and TRBJ1-1, with 8 bases that match TRBD1. Germline V gene data show CDR1 as SGHRS and CDR2 as YFSETQ. The trim removed 7 bases at V and 2 bases at J, leaving 7 bases unmatched. This CDR3 comprises 14 residues. The CDR3 is CASSQQGVNTEAFF. The DNA for the CDR3 is TGCGCCAGCTCACAACAGGGGGTAAACACTGAAGCTTTCTTT.

Of note for this clone: This sample includes further DNA sequences coding for the same CDR3. The rearrangement links TRBV2 to TRBJ1-1; 10 bases align to TRBD1. The CDR3 is 14 amino acids. Germline V CDR1 and CDR2: SNHLY, FYNNEI. With V trimmed by 6 bases and J by 3 bases, 4 bases remained unmatched. The CDR3 nucleotides are TGTGCCAGCAGGACAGGGGGCGGCTACACTGAAGCTTTCTTT. Protein sequence: CASRTGGGYTEAFF. The full variable domain, rest sourced from reference TRBV2 and TRBJ1-1, is EPEVTQTPSHQVTQMGQEVILRCVPISNHLYFYWYRQILGQKVEFLVSFYNNEISEKSEIFDDQFSVERPDGSNFTLKIRSTKLEDSAMYFCASRTGGGYTEAFFGQGTRLTVV.